The rows below give T cell receptor beta chains drawn from one sample of a study of CD8 T cell repertoires and HIV-1 epitope variants. This table comes from immunoSEQ multiplex PCR, and its TCRdb copy is limited to in-frame clones, with some not included. There are some 100,000 clones in the sample; roughly 80% occur only once, and about 26% lies in the top ten. The source material was uncultured baseline CD8+ T cells from peripheral blood mononuclear cells (PBMCs). Receptors originate from a male donor with HIV. Each CDR3 is given with its conserved first and last residue. A D gene is named only where the DNA matches it firmly. Size is omitted from some rows. Given values are once, few, many or a class for expanded clones.

clone_size j_call v_call d_call cdr3_aa cdr3_nt
NA TRBJ2-5 TRBV9 TRBD1 CASSSPPTDRGRETQYF TGTGCCAGCAGCTCCCCCCCAACAGACAGGGGGCGGGAGACCCAGTACTTC
NA TRBJ2-7 TRBV19 NA CASSSSGLSILPYEQYF TGTGCCAGTAGTTCGAGCGGCCTCTCGATACTGCCCTACGAGCAGTACTTC
NA TRBJ2-7 TRBV27 TRBD2 CASSWASGSYEQYF TGTGCCAGCAGTTGGGCTAGCGGCTCCTACGAGCAGTACTTC
NA TRBJ2-2 TRBV9 TRBD2 CASSVFAGGFNTGELFF TGTGCCAGCAGCGTGTTCGCGGGAGGATTTAACACCGGGGAGCTGTTTTTT
NA TRBJ1-2 TRBV28 NA CASSIREANYGYTF TGTGCCAGCAGTATAAGGGAGGCTAACTATGGCTACACCTTC
many TRBJ1-2 TRBV6-4 NA CASSDSRQGGPIEGYTF TGTGCCAGCAGTGACTCGAGGCAAGGAGGGCCTATAGAGGGCTACACCTTC
few TRBJ2-5 TRBV5-6 TRBD2 CASSPPTSGGETQYF TGTGCCAGCAGCCCACCCACTAGCGGCGGGGAGACCCAGTACTTC
NA TRBJ1-2 TRBV7-9 NA CASSSDFPGNYGYTF TGTGCCAGCAGTTCGGACTTTCCTGGGAACTATGGCTACACCTTC
few TRBJ1-1 TRBV5-5 NA CASSLVNTEAFF TGTGCCAGCAGCCTTGTCAACACTGAAGCTTTCTTT
NA TRBJ1-6 TRBV5-1 NA CASSLEGLDSPLHF TGCGCCAGCAGCTTGGAGGGTCTCGATTCACCCCTCCACTTT
NA TRBJ2-3 TRBV5-4 TRBD1 CASSSVQGYTDTQYF TGTGCCAGCAGCTCAGTACAGGGGTACACAGATACGCAGTATTTT
NA TRBJ2-7 TRBV27 TRBD1 CASSFQQGVSYEQYF TGTGCCAGCAGTTTTCAACAGGGGGTATCCTACGAGCAGTACTTC
few TRBJ1-1 TRBV18 NA CASSPLRGENTEAFF TGTGCCAGCTCACCACTACGGGGGGAGAACACTGAAGCTTTCTTT
NA TRBJ1-1 TRBV5-1 NA CASSPSGQNTEAFF TGCGCCAGCAGCCCTTCGGGACAGAACACTGAAGCTTTCTTT
NA TRBJ2-3 TRBV7-2 TRBD2 CASSLGISGGTDTQYF TGTGCCAGCAGCTTAGGCATCTCGGGGGGAACAGATACGCAGTATTTT
NA TRBJ1-6 TRBV30 NA CACAVSSYNSPLHF TGTGCCTGCGCGGTCAGCTCCTATAATTCACCCCTCCACTTT
NA TRBJ1-2 TRBV5-4 NA CASSLAAGHSNYGYTF TGTGCCAGCAGCTTGGCGGCAGGGCACTCTAACTATGGCTACACCTTC
NA TRBJ1-5 TRBV5-5 NA CAGNSNQPQHF TGTGCCGGGAACAGCAATCAGCCCCAGCATTTT
few TRBJ1-5 TRBV7-6 TRBD1 CASSLSVGQGANQPQHF TGTGCCAGCAGCTTAAGCGTAGGACAGGGGGCGAATCAGCCCCAGCATTTT
NA TRBJ1-3 TRBV7-2 TRBD1 CASSLTGGASGNTIYF TGTGCCAGCAGCCTGACAGGGGGCGCTTCTGGAAACACCATATATTTT
NA TRBJ1-1 TRBV9 NA CASSPSGGGGTEAFF TGTGCCAGCAGCCCAAGTGGGGGTGGGGGCACTGAAGCTTTCTTT
few TRBJ2-5 TRBV13 NA CASSLGLEQETQYF TGTGCCAGCAGCCTAGGACTGGAACAAGAGACCCAGTACTTC
NA TRBJ1-2 TRBV6-5 NA CASSYGWGGPYGYTF TGTGCCAGCAGTTACGGGTGGGGGGGCCCTTATGGCTACACCTTC
many TRBJ1-5 TRBV18 NA CASSPTGNTQPQHF TGTGCCAGCTCACCAACAGGGAATACTCAGCCCCAGCATTTT
NA TRBJ2-1 TRBV11-2 TRBD2 CASSLTLADNEQFF TGTGCCAGCAGCTTAACTCTAGCGGACAATGAGCAGTTCTTC
NA TRBJ2-5 TRBV15 NA CATSRGGAGQETQYF TGTGCCACCAGCAGAGGGGGGGCAGGCCAAGAGACCCAGTACTTC